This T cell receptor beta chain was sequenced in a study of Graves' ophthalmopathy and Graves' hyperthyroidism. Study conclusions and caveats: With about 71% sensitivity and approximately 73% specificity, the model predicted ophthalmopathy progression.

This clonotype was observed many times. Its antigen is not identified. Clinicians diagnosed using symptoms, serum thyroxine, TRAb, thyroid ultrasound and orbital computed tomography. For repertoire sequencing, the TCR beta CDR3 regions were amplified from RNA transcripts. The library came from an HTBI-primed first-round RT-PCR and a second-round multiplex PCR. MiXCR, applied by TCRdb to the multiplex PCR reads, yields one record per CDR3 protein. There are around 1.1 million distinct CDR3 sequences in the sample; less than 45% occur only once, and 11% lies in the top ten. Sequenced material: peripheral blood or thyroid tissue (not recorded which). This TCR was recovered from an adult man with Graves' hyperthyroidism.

Here the CDR3 reads CASRGRDRDGRAYGYTF. The CDR3 bases are TGTGCCAGCAGGGGGAGGGACAGGGACGGTCGGGCCTATGGCTACACCTTC. The V gene is TRBV7-2, the J gene TRBJ1-2, with TRBD1 identical over 9 bases. The CDR3 extends over 17 amino acids. After removal of 6 bases from V and 4 bases from J, the junction contained 15 bases not matched to a gene. Germline V gives CDR1 SGHTA, CDR2 FQGNSA.